One and the same sample provided the 9 T cell receptor beta chains below, sequenced in a study of CD8+ T cells in alopecia areata. The sequencing template was cDNA reverse transcribed from extracted RNA. The method was immunoSEQ multiplex PCR; TCRdb's version includes in-frame clones alone and lacks a portion of them. The sample shows about 140,000 clones, 86% of them seen only once. The treatment was: oral pan-JAK inhibitor, 5-10 mg twice daily. Here the sequenced sample was CD8+ T cells sorted from blood, taken at week 4, from a patient treated with tofacitinib. The receptors were gathered from a human donor with alopecia areata.

The chain links TRBV9 to TRBJ1-2; D is perhaps TRBD1 (6 bases). The V end lost 2 bases, the J end lost 0 bases, and 17 bases lay between the germline ends. CDR3 length: 17 amino acids. The V gene's germline CDR1 is SGDLS and CDR2 YYNGEE. As DNA, the CDR3 is TGTGCCAGCAGCGTTTATATCGGACAGTCAGCTAACTATGGCTACACCTTC. It specifies CASSVYIGQSANYGYTF.

The chain combines TRBV7-8 with TRBJ2-3; 11 bases align to TRBD1. V lost 2 bases, J lost 2 bases, and 3 bases stayed unmatched. The CDR3 contains 16 residues. Per germline, CDR1 SGHVS and CDR2 FQNEAQ. The CDR3 DNA is TGTGCCAGCAGCTTAAGGACAGGGGGCCCCACAGATACGCAGTATTTT. Its protein product is CASSLRTGGPTDTQYF.

The gene calls are TRBV4-2 and TRBJ1-1; D possibly corresponds to TRBD1 (5 bases). This CDR3 region has 11 residues. V gave up 0 bases and J gave up 13 bases, with 9 bases separating them. In germline, CDR1 is LGHNA, CDR2 YNFKEQ. CDR3 sequence: CASSQDPGIFF. In DNA, the CDR3 is TGTGCCAGCAGCCAAGATCCAGGGATTTTCTTT.

The chain employs TRBV18 and TRBJ2-4; D remains unclear. V was trimmed by 6 bases and J by 0 bases, leaving 24 bases between them. Per the germline V gene, CDR1 is KGHSH and CDR2 is LQKENI. CDR3 length: 19 residues. The CDR3: CASSPTQYLIAGAKNIQYF. In DNA form, the CDR3 reads TGTGCCAGCTCCCCAACCCAATACTTGATAGCTGGAGCCAAAAACATTCAGTACTTC.

The chain uses TRBV27 and TRBJ1-1; 8 bases are a match to TRBD1. Looked up from germline, CDR1 is MNHEY and CDR2 is SMNVEV (reference sequence). The CDR3 runs to 21 residues. J gave up 4 bases and V 5 bases, and 27 bases lay outside the gene matches. DNA of the CDR3: TGTGCCAGCAGTCCCGCCACCCCTCAACTCGACAGGGGCCCCAAGGGCACTGAAGCTTTCTTT. It encodes CASSPATPQLDRGPKGTEAFF.

This rearrangement joins TRBV21-1 to TRBJ1-1; whether TRBD1, the table's D call, matches the DNA was not checked. TRBV21-1 is classified as a pseudogene. The CDR3 spans 14 residues. CDR3 bases: TGTGCCAGCAGCAAAGAGGCAGGGTTCACTGAAGCTTTCTTT. It yields the protein CASSKEAGFTEAFF.

This clone was seen only a few times. J is TRBJ2-2 and V is TRBV19; the D is unclear. This CDR3 has 11 residues. Trimming shortened V by 7 bases and J by 5 bases, and 5 bases separated the two germline ends. CDR1 and CDR2 from the germline V gene are LNHDA and SQIVND (reference sequence). The CDR3 sequence: CASTRTGELFF. The CDR3 bases are TGTGCCAGTACCCGTACCGGGGAGCTGTTTTTT.

V gene TRBV18 combines with J gene TRBJ2-2; D might be TRBD2 (5 bases). This CDR3 comprises 16 residues. Per the germline V gene, CDR1 is KGHSH and CDR2 is LQKENI. The V end lost 0 bases, the J end lost 6 bases, and 14 bases lay between the germline ends. The CDR3 DNA is TGTGCCAGCTCACCACCCCCCCCAGGAGGCGCCGGGGAGCTGTTTTTT. Its translation is CASSPPPPGGAGELFF. The variable domain in full, with the rest retrieved from reference TRBV18 and TRBJ2-2, is NAGVMQNPRHLVRRRGQEARLRCSPMKGHSHVYWYRQLPEEGLKFMVYLQKENIIDESGMPKERFSAEFPKEGPSILRIQQVVRGDSAAYFCASSPPPPGGAGELFFGEGSRLTVL.

The chain uses TRBV7-2 and TRBJ2-4, with D hard to call. Germline-derived CDR1 and CDR2 are SGHTA and FQGNSA. This CDR3 is built from 14 residues. The V end lost 7 bases, the J end lost 8 bases, and 18 bases lay between the germline ends. The CDR3 here is CASTLLGLDDIQYF. DNA for the CDR3: TGTGCCAGCACCCTCCTAGGGCTTGATGACATTCAGTACTTC.